Following are 30 T cell receptor beta chains from one sample sequenced in a study of early T cells in non-severe SARS-CoV-2 infection. TCRdb called the 5' RACE reads again in MiXCR, with one record for every CDR3 protein. Of 60,000 to 90,000 distinct CDR3 sequences in the sample, about 17% were seen once. Sequenced material: whole blood. The receptors were gathered from an adult who was a healthcare worker with PCR-confirmed SARS-CoV-2 infection or an uninfected control (not recorded which).

This clonotype appeared many times. The rearrangement joins TRBV19 to TRBJ2-1; 8 bases align to TRBD1. J was trimmed by 6 bases and V by 6 bases; bases with no gene match: 10. The CDR3 spans 15 residues. The V gene's germline CDR1 is LNHDA and CDR2 SQIVND (reference sequence). The CDR3 DNA reads as TGTGCCAGTAGCGAACAAGGACAGGGTTCCAATGAGCAGTTCTTC. Translation: CASSEQGQGSNEQFF. The full variable domain, completed using reference TRBV19 and TRBJ2-1, is DGGITQSPKYLFRKEGQNVTLSCEQNLNHDAMYWYRQDPGQGLRLIYYSQIVNDFQKGDIAEGYSVSREKKESFPLTVTSAQKNPTAFYLCASSEQGQGSNEQFFGPGTRLTVL.

This clonotype was seen a few times. The rearrangement uses TRBV29-1 and TRBJ1-1, with D uncertain. The CDR3 length is 13 residues. In germline, CDR1 is SQVTM, CDR2 ANQGSEA. V dropped 7 bases and J dropped 4 bases, with 16 bases sitting between them. The DNA for the CDR3 is TGCAGCGCCATTTCGGGTACCTTCACTGAAGCTTTCTTT. Amino acids: CSAISGTFTEAFF.

A few counts support this clonotype. Written as DNA, the CDR3 is TGCGCCAGCAGTGAAGGTCCGGGCCCTACCTACGAGCAGTACTTC. The encoded protein is CASSEGPGPTYEQYF. The chain combines TRBV10-1 with TRBJ2-7; D call uncertain. From germline, CDR1 is WNHNN and CDR2 SYGVQD (reference sequence). This CDR3 is 15 amino acids long. Trimming shortened V by 3 bases and J by 2 bases, and 14 bases separated the two germline ends.

This clonotype was counted at least ten times. The genes are TRBV11-2 and TRBJ1-1, with D unresolved. Germline loops: CDR1 SGHAT, CDR2 FQNNGV. Trimming removed 0 bases from V and 7 bases from J, with 9 bases in between. The CDR3 runs to 13 residues. The chain's CDR3 is CASSLDRNGEAFF. The CDR3 region has the DNA TGTGCCAGCAGCTTAGATCGTAACGGTGAAGCTTTCTTT.

This clonotype has just a few counts. The genes are TRBV7-6 and TRBJ1-3; D not resolved. The CDR3 is 15 amino acids. Trimming cost V 1 base and J 3 bases, with 10 bases left between them. Germline-derived CDR1 and CDR2 are SGHVS and FNYEAQ. The CDR3: CASSLGVPSGNTIYF. The CDR3 bases are TGTGCCAGCAGCTTAGGGGTTCCCAGTGGAAACACCATATATTTT.

V is TRBV10-3 and J is TRBJ2-4; D is perhaps TRBD2 (5 bases). Trimming left V 2 bases short and J 3 bases short, with 8 bases between. Germline CDR1 and CDR2: ENHRY and SYGVKD. This CDR3 has 14 residues. The CDR3 DNA reads TGTGCCATCAGTGAGCTACGGGACAAAAACATTCAGTACTTC. This sequence encodes CAISELRDKNIQYF.

This clonotype is termed medium-sized (0.01 to 0.1%). V and J are TRBV29-1 and TRBJ2-7, with 8 bases aligning to TRBD1. Germline CDR1 SQVTM, CDR2 ANQGSEA. There are 12 residues in the CDR3. Unmatched junction bases numbered 5, after V lost 6 bases and J lost 4 bases. The DNA of the CDR3 is TGCAGCGTCGCAGGGGGCAGATACGAGCAGTACTTC. Encoded protein: CSVAGGRYEQYF.

This clonotype was detected only a few times. This rearrangement joins TRBV30 to TRBJ1-3; 10 positions agree with TRBD1. V shed 3 bases and J 0 bases; nucleotides not matched to a gene: 8. From germline, CDR1 is GTSNPN and CDR2 SVGIG (reference sequence). The CDR3 has 17 amino acids. CDR3 amino acids: CAWRNRDRGHSGNTIYF. The CDR3 DNA reads TGTGCCTGGAGGAACCGGGACAGGGGACACTCTGGAAACACCATATATTTT.

This sequence joins TRBV7-2 and TRBJ2-4; TRBD2 agrees at 11 bases. CDR3 length: 14 residues. Per the germline V gene, CDR1 is SGHTA and CDR2 is FQGNSA. J was trimmed by 11 bases and V by 2 bases; bases with no gene match: 5. CDR3 sequence reads: CASSLSSGGPVQYF. CDR3 DNA: TGTGCCAGCAGCTTATCTAGCGGGGGGCCCGTTCAGTACTTC.

This clonotype turned up a few times. This rearrangement joins TRBV18 to TRBJ2-5; 7 bases agree with TRBD2. The trim removed 0 bases at V and 2 bases at J, leaving 9 bases unmatched. CDR1 and CDR2 from the germline V gene are KGHSH and LQKENI. The CDR3 loop spans 17 amino acids. The CDR3: CASSPPRGSDKQETQYF. The CDR3 nucleotides are TGTGCCAGCTCACCACCGCGCGGGAGCGATAAACAAGAGACCCAGTACTTC.

This clonotype was seen a few times. This rearrangement joins TRBV5-1 to TRBJ2-7; D is unclear. The V end lost 6 bases, the J end lost 2 bases, and 21 bases lay between the germline ends. This CDR3 has 16 amino acids. Germline V gene sequence: CDR1 SGHRS, CDR2 YFSETQ. The CDR3 here is CASKPSPPGGPYEQYF. The CDR3 DNA sequence: TGCGCCAGCAAACCCTCCCCCCCGGGCGGTCCCTACGAGCAGTACTTC.

The CDR3: CASSVDRKDGQFF. The CDR3 region has the DNA TGTGCCAGCAGCGTAGACAGGAAGGATGGGCAGTTCTTC. The V and J genes are TRBV9 and TRBJ2-1; D may be TRBD1 (5 bases). Germline CDR1 and CDR2: SGDLS and YYNGEE. The germline V and J ends were trimmed by 0 bases and 12 bases, with 13 bases remaining between them. The CDR3 consists of 13 residues.

The chain uses TRBV11-1 and TRBJ2-1; TRBD1 matches 7 bases. The ends lost 5 bases at V and 4 bases at J; junction bases unmatched: 14. The CDR3 loop spans 17 amino acids. CDR1 and CDR2 from the germline V gene are SGHAT and FQDESV (reference sequence). CDR3 sequence reads: CASSLGYRGAAYNEQFF. Here the CDR3 DNA reads TGTGCCAGCAGCCTAGGGTACAGGGGCGCCGCTTACAATGAGCAGTTCTTC.

V gene TRBV5-6 combines with J gene TRBJ2-3, with a tentative D call TRBD2 (5 bases). Germline V lookup: CDR1 SGHDT, CDR2 YYEEEE. Trimming cost V 3 bases and J 4 bases, with 21 bases left between them. The CDR3 has 17 amino acids. The chain's CDR3 is CASSWRAHRAEADTQYF. CDR3 nucleotides: TGTGCCAGCAGCTGGCGGGCCCACCGCGCCGAGGCAGATACGCAGTATTTT.

The rearrangement links TRBV6-5 to TRBJ2-7; TRBD1 might be the D (6 bases). The CDR3 covers 17 residues. Trimming cost V 0 bases and J 2 bases, with 17 bases left between them. Germline CDR1 MNHEY, CDR2 SVGAGI. Here the CDR3 DNA reads TGTGCCAGCAGTTACTCAAGGTCAGGGGTCCAAACCTACGAGCAGTACTTC. Amino acid sequence: CASSYSRSGVQTYEQYF.

The V call is TRBV7-6, the J call TRBJ2-3; possibly TRBD2 for D (6 bases). The CDR3 contains 16 residues. Germline lookup yields CDR1 SGHVS and CDR2 FNYEAQ. Deletions cut 1 base from V and 1 base from J, with 12 bases between. The CDR3 protein is CASSLGTGTRTDTQYF. CDR3 bases: TGTGCCAGCAGCTTAGGGACGGGGACTCGCACAGATACGCAGTATTTT.

This clonotype was seen only a few times. This chain joins TRBV12-3 or TRBV12-4 and TRBJ2-5; no definite D call. V was pared by 6 bases and J by 8 bases, with 13 bases between. This CDR3 has 12 residues. The CDR3 protein is CASSRTPPTQYF. The CDR3 coding sequence is TGTGCCAGCAGCCGCACTCCTCCAACCCAGTACTTC.

As concerns this clonotype: Germline is not matched at one junction end, which may reflect a read error. This rearrangement joins TRBV5-5 to TRBJ2-1, with 9 bases fitting TRBD1. Germline V gene data show CDR1 as SGHKS and CDR2 as YYEKEE (reference sequence). CDR3 length: 15 residues. The CDR3 loop is CVSSFPGTGSNEQFF. For the CDR3, the DNA is TGTGTCAGCAGCTTTCCGGGGACAGGGTCCAATGAGCAGTTCTTC.

In this sample, this clonotype turned up a few times. The chain carries TRBV6-5 and TRBJ2-1; 8 nucleotides agree with TRBD2. Germline V gives CDR1 MNHEY, CDR2 SVGAGI. The CDR3 sequence is 15 residues long. V lost 0 bases and J lost 5; bases outside the gene matches: 3. In DNA form, the CDR3 reads TGTGCCAGCAGTTACTCGGCGGGAGGCCACAATGAGCAGTTCTTC. Encoded protein: CASSYSAGGHNEQFF.

This clonotype was found once. The V and J genes are TRBV5-1 and TRBJ2-2, with D tentatively TRBD2 (5 bases). Germline CDR1 and CDR2: SGHRS and YFSETQ. Trimming took 0 bases from V and 6 from J, leaving 15 bases between them. The CDR3 covers 16 residues. For the CDR3, the DNA is TGCGCCAGCAGCTTGGGGAGCGGACTCCACGCCGGGGAGCTGTTTTTT. Translation: CASSLGSGLHAGELFF.

The genes are TRBV5-1 and TRBJ2-2; the D gene is possibly TRBD2 (5 bases). CDR3 length: 16 residues. Germline CDR1 reads SGHRS; CDR2 reads YFSETQ. The V gene lost 2 bases and the J gene lost 4 bases, with 15 bases spanning the gap. CDR3 sequence (DNA): TGCGCCAGCAGCTTCGGGCCTACTAGTGGCACCGGGGAGCTGTTTTTT. Its protein product is CASSFGPTSGTGELFF.

This clonotype showed up many times. The chain couples TRBV20-1 to TRBJ1-1, with D uncertain. The CDR3 has 10 amino acids. From germline, CDR1 is DFQATT and CDR2 SNEGSKA (reference sequence). V lost 2 bases to trimming and J lost 5 bases, with 3 bases between them. CDR3 bases: TGCAGTGCTAGACAGACTGAAGCTTTCTTT. Amino acid sequence: CSARQTEAFF.

This clonotype was seen a few times. The chain is built from TRBV11-2 and TRBJ2-7; possible D gene TRBD1, 5 bases. The germline CDR1 and CDR2 sequences are SGHAT and FQNNGV. This CDR3 has 15 amino acids. The V and J ends lost 2 bases and 6 bases respectively, with 17 bases between them. CDR3 in DNA: TGTGCCAGCAGCTTAAGACAGACCTCCGTGGGCGAGCAGTACTTC. Translated: CASSLRQTSVGEQYF.

This chain uses TRBV29-1 with TRBJ1-5, with 9 nucleotides matching TRBD1. V lost 4 bases and J lost 2; bases outside the gene matches: 9. CDR3 length: 16 amino acids. Germline V gene data show CDR1 as SQVTM and CDR2 as ANQGSEA. As DNA, the CDR3 is TGCAGCGTTGGCTTCTCGGGACAGGGTGGCAATCAGCCCCAGCATTTT. This encodes CSVGFSGQGGNQPQHF.

J is TRBJ2-4 and V is TRBV6-5, with a weak D call TRBD2 (5 bases). This CDR3 has 15 amino acids. Looked up from germline, CDR1 is MNHEY and CDR2 is SVGAGI. V gave up 0 bases and J gave up 6 bases, with 12 bases separating them. The CDR3 region has the DNA TGTGCCAGCAGTTACTCGCGGCTAGAGGGAAACATTCAGTACTTC. Its protein product is CASSYSRLEGNIQYF.

This clonotype was recorded a few times. The J gene is TRBJ1-5, the V gene TRBV29-1; 8 bases align to TRBD1. The CDR3 extends over 13 amino acids. After removal of 7 bases from V and 3 bases from J, the junction contained 5 bases not matched to a gene. The germline V gene encodes CDR1 SQVTM and CDR2 ANQGSEA. The CDR3 coding sequence is TGCAGCGCCGTGGACAGGGTCAATCAGCCCCAGCATTTT. Protein: CSAVDRVNQPQHF.

This clonotype has only a few counts. The chain has TRBV20-1 and TRBJ2-7; possible D gene TRBD1, 6 bases. This CDR3 comprises 11 residues. Germline-derived CDR1 and CDR2 are DFQATT and SNEGSKA (reference sequence). The chain's CDR3 is CLGADSYEQYF. Written as DNA, the CDR3 is TGCCTGGGGGCGGATTCCTACGAGCAGTACTTC.

This clonotype was counted only a few times. Since the CDR3 does not end with the conserved phenylalanine or tryptophan, this likely comes from a read error. The DNA is omitted, as the CDR3 cannot be located on it reliably, and the CDR3 follows TCRdb's listing. The chain has TRBV5-8 and TRBJ1-2; the table gives TRBD1 as D, unverified against the DNA. Per germline, CDR1 SGHTS and CDR2 YDEGEE. Both ends counted, the CDR3 spans 14 residues. The CDR3 sequence: CASSLDQVAGHPLL.

CDR3 in amino acids: CASSPPQNSYNEQFF. The CDR3 DNA is TGTGCCAGCTCACCACCCCAGAACTCCTACAATGAGCAGTTCTTC. This chain links TRBV18 with TRBJ2-1; D unresolved. Germline values: CDR1 KGHSH, CDR2 LQKENI. V was pared by 0 bases and J by 0 bases, with 6 bases between. This CDR3 region has 15 residues.

V and J are TRBV24-1 and TRBJ1-5; D gene unclear. The CDR3 extends over 12 amino acids. The V end lost 0 bases, the J end lost 7 bases, and 3 bases lay between the germline ends. CDR1 KGHDR and CDR2 SFDVKD come from the germline V gene. The CDR3 reads CATSDLGQPQHF. The CDR3 DNA sequence: TGTGCCACCAGTGATTTGGGACAGCCCCAGCATTTT.